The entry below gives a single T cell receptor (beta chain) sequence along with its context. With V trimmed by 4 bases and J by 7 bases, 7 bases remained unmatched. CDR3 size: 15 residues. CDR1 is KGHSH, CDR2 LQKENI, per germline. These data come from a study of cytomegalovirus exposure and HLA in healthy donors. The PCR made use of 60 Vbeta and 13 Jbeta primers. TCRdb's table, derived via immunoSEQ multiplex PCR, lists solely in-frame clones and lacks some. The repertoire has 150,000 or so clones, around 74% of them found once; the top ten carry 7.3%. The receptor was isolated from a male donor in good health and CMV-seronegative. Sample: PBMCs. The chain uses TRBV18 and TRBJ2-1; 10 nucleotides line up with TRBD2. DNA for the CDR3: TGTGCCAGCTCACTACTAGCGGGGTTCCTTAATGAGCAGTTCTTC. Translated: CASSLLAGFLNEQFF.